The rows below give T cell receptor beta chains drawn from one sample of a study of shared clonotypes between healthy human individuals. Sequenced by immunoSEQ multiplex PCR; TCRdb stores in-frame clones only, minus some. The sample has about 480,000 clones; around 74% are singletons. The sequencing input was PBMCs. The source is a woman between 35 and 50 years old in good health. Some clones in this sample may be carry-over from other donors' samples. Each CDR3 is given with its conserved first and last residue. D genes are given only for firm matches. Size is omitted from some rows. Given values are once, few, many or a class for expanded clones.

d_gene | abundance | j_gene | v_gene | CDR3aa | CDR3nt
TRBD1 | once | TRBJ2-5 | TRBV10-1 | CASRNRDRRNF | TGCGCCAGCAGAAACCGGGACAGAAGGAACTTC
- | - | TRBJ2-5 | TRBV5-4 | CASSPGVQETQYF | TGTGCCAGCAGCCCGGGGGTGCAAGAGACCCAGTACTTC
- | - | TRBJ1-5 | TRBV28 | CASSSVPAESQPQHF | TGTGCCAGCAGTTCGGTTCCAGCGGAGAGCCAGCCCCAGCATTTT
- | - | TRBJ2-2 | TRBV5-1 | CASSLEAESRELFF | TGCGCCAGCAGCTTGGAGGCTGAATCGAGGGAGCTGTTTTTT
- | - | TRBJ2-7 | TRBV29-1 | CSVVGGPSPYEQYF | TGCAGCGTTGTGGGCGGGCCCTCTCCCTACGAGCAGTACTTC
- | - | TRBJ2-7 | TRBV2 | CASSEMVNSYEQYF | TGTGCCAGCAGTGAAATGGTCAACTCCTACGAGCAGTACTTC
TRBD1 | - | TRBJ2-7 | TRBV10-1 | CASKGQGASYEQYF | TGCGCCAGCAAGGGACAGGGGGCTTCCTACGAGCAGTACTTC
- | - | TRBJ1-1 | TRBV27 | CASSLERNTEAFF | TGTGCCAGCAGTTTAGAGAGGAACACTGAAGCTTTCTTT
- | - | TRBJ2-5 | TRBV10-3 | CAIRDQETQYF | TGTGCCATCAGGGACCAAGAGACCCAGTACTTC
- | - | TRBJ2-5 | TRBV6-6 | CASSPPGQETQYF | TGTGCCAGCAGTCCTCCGGGACAAGAGACCCAGTACTTC
TRBD1 | few | TRBJ1-1 | TRBV2 | CASRVDRDYTEAFF | TGTGCCAGCAGGGTGGACAGGGACTACACTGAAGCTTTCTTT
- | - | TRBJ2-3 | TRBV11-2 | CASSLAAGHTDTQYF | TGTGCCAGCAGCTTAGCGGCGGGGCACACAGATACGCAGTATTTT
- | - | TRBJ2-2 | TRBV5-1 | CASQLDSANTGELFF | TGCGCCAGCCAGCTGGACAGCGCGAACACCGGGGAGCTGTTTTTT
- | many | TRBJ1-4 | TRBV19 | CASRPLGVGSEKLFF | TGTGCCAGTAGACCCTTGGGGGTAGGAAGTGAAAAACTGTTTTTT
TRBD1 | - | TRBJ1-4 | TRBV6-5 | CASSEQGGGEKLFF | TGTGCCAGCAGTGAGCAGGGGGGAGGCGAAAAACTGTTTTTT
- | - | TRBJ1-2 | TRBV6-1 | CASSDRSYGYTF | TGTGCCAGCAGTGACAGGAGCTATGGCTACACCTTC
TRBD2 | - | TRBJ2-3 | TRBV5-6 | CASSLTGGLAGVSTDTQYF | TGTGCCAGCAGCTTGACAGGCGGACTAGCGGGAGTTAGCACAGATACGCAGTATTTT
TRBD1 | - | TRBJ1-6 | TRBV5-4 | CASSRDRESSPLHF | TGTGCCAGCAGCCGGGACAGGGAAAGTTCACCCCTCCACTTT
TRBD2 | - | TRBJ2-2 | TRBV4-2 | CASSLGLGANTGELFF | TGTGCCAGCAGCCTCGGACTAGGGGCGAACACCGGGGAGCTGTTTTTT
- | - | TRBJ2-1 | TRBV19 | CASSIPGVRSGQFF | TGTGCCAGTAGTATTCCCGGAGTTAGGTCAGGGCAGTTCTTC
- | - | TRBJ2-3 | TRBV30 | CACSLSHTQYF | TGTGCCTGTTCCCTAAGCCACACGCAGTATTTT
TRBD2 | - | TRBJ2-5 | TRBV28 | CASSLYVAGGQETQYF | TGTGCCAGCAGTTTATATGTAGCGGGAGGCCAAGAGACCCAGTACTTC
TRBD1 | - | TRBJ2-7 | TRBV6-5 | CATTLRDSYEQYF | TGTGCCACCACCCTCCGGGACAGCTACGAGCAGTACTTC
- | - | TRBJ2-7 | TRBV6-1 | CASSEAGRHYEQYF | TGTGCCAGCAGTGAAGCAGGGAGGCATTACGAGCAGTACTTC
TRBD2 | - | TRBJ2-5 | TRBV7-3 | CASSPGTSGTQETQYF | TGTGCCAGCAGCCCCGGGACTAGCGGGACCCAAGAGACCCAGTACTTC
- | - | TRBJ2-5 | TRBV25-1 | CASSPRGASIETQYF | TGTGCCAGCAGTCCCCGAGGGGCTAGCATAGAGACCCAGTACTTC
TRBD2 | - | TRBJ2-1 | TRBV10-3 | CAISHGTSGSLNEQFF | TGTGCCATCAGTCATGGGACTAGCGGGAGTTTGAATGAGCAGTTCTTC
- | - | TRBJ2-2 | TRBV10-3 | CAISELAAQNTGELFF | TGTGCCATCAGTGAGTTGGCAGCTCAGAACACCGGGGAGCTGTTTTTT
- | - | TRBJ2-7 | TRBV5-1 | CASSNRDYSYEQYF | TGCGCCAGCAGCAATCGGGATTACTCCTACGAGCAGTACTTC
- | - | TRBJ2-5 | TRBV2 | CASSSYQETQYF | TGTGCCAGCAGCTCGTACCAAGAGACCCAGTACTTC
TRBD2 | - | TRBJ2-1 | TRBV10-2 | CASSAAGGFDEQFF | TGCGCCAGCAGTGCGGCGGGAGGGTTCGATGAGCAGTTCTTC
- | - | TRBJ2-2 | TRBV19 | CASSTGIGELFF | TGTGCCAGTAGTACGGGGATCGGGGAGCTGTTTTTT
- | - | TRBJ2-1 | TRBV6-6 | CASSMGPHNEQFF | TGTGCCAGCAGTATGGGACCCCACAATGAGCAGTTCTTC
TRBD1 | - | TRBJ1-5 | TRBV5-5 | CASSPTGGDQPQHF | TGTGCCAGCAGCCCGACAGGGGGCGATCAGCCCCAGCATTTT
TRBD1 | - | TRBJ1-4 | TRBV6-5 | CASAGTATNEKLFF | TGTGCCAGCGCCGGGACAGCAACTAATGAAAAACTGTTTTTT
- | - | TRBJ1-2 | TRBV4-1 | CASSQDRKGRGPVGYTF | TGCGCCAGCAGCCAAGATCGAAAGGGCAGGGGCCCTGTCGGCTACACCTTC
- | - | TRBJ2-7 | TRBV4-2 | CASSQAIHEQYF | TGTGCCAGCAGCCAAGCGATCCACGAGCAGTACTTC
- | few | TRBJ2-5 | TRBV12-5 | CASGLSLGEQETQYF | TGTGCTAGTGGTTTGTCACTGGGGGAACAAGAGACCCAGTACTTC
TRBD1 | once | TRBJ1-1 | TRBV27 | CASKTGGTEAFF | TGTGCCAGCAAAACAGGGGGCACTGAAGCTTTCTTT
- | - | TRBJ2-7 | TRBV6-5 | CASTTPGGSGQYF | TGTGCCAGCACCACTCCCGGGGGCTCGGGGCAGTACTTC
TRBD1 | many | TRBJ2-5 | TRBV7-9 | CASSQWTGRRGETQYF | TGTGCCAGCAGCCAATGGACAGGGAGGAGGGGAGAGACCCAGTACTTC
- | - | TRBJ2-7 | TRBV6-1 | CASTGILHEQYF | TGTGCCAGCACCGGGATCCTCCACGAGCAGTACTTC
TRBD2 | - | TRBJ2-1 | TRBV2 | CASSVAGGNEQFF | TGTGCCAGCAGTGTAGCGGGAGGGAATGAGCAGTTCTTC
- | - | TRBJ2-7 | TRBV13 | CASSLPSRYEQYF | TGTGCCAGCAGCCTCCCCTCGCGGTACGAGCAGTACTTC
- | few | TRBJ2-5 | TRBV7-2 | CASSLAQRVGTQYF | TGTGCCAGCAGCTTAGCGCAGAGGGTGGGGACCCAGTACTTC
TRBD2 | - | TRBJ2-7 | TRBV5-4 | CASSLRGLAGDEQYF | TGTGCCAGCAGCTTGAGGGGACTAGCGGGAGACGAGCAGTACTTC
- | few | TRBJ1-5 | TRBV19 | CASSRGQLNQPQHF | TGTGCCAGTAGTAGGGGACAACTCAATCAGCCCCAGCATTTT
TRBD2 | - | TRBJ2-6 | TRBV14 | CASSRRRGVSGANVLTF | TGTGCCAGCAGCCGTAGGCGGGGGGTTTCTGGGGCCAACGTCCTGACTTTC
TRBD2 | - | TRBJ2-7 | TRBV7-3 | CASSLVRESEQYF | TGTGCCAGCAGCTTAGTGCGGGAGAGCGAGCAGTACTTC
- | once | TRBJ2-3 | TRBV7-9 | CASSLVAATDTQYF | TGTGCCAGCAGCTTAGTAGCCGCCACAGATACGCAGTATTTT
TRBD1 | - | TRBJ1-2 | TRBV5-4 | CASKYPQGGRGYTF | TGTGCCAGCAAGTATCCCCAGGGGGGCCGTGGCTACACCTTC
- | - | TRBJ2-2 | TRBV6-5 | CASSYSFTGELFF | TGTGCCAGCAGTTACTCCTTCACCGGGGAGCTGTTTTTT
TRBD1 | - | TRBJ1-2 | TRBV28 | CASTWDRDYGYTF | TGTGCCAGCACCTGGGACAGGGATTATGGCTACACCTTC
- | - | TRBJ2-7 | TRBV7-2 | CASSKETGGYYEQYF | TGTGCCAGCAGCAAAGAAACCGGGGGATATTACGAGCAGTACTTC
TRBD2 | - | TRBJ2-1 | TRBV2 | CASSEKGGGLAGGYEQFF | TGTGCCAGCAGTGAAAAGGGGGGAGGACTAGCGGGAGGGTATGAGCAGTTCTTC
- | - | TRBJ2-2 | TRBV7-6 | CASSSRIAGPYTGELFF | TGTGCCAGCAGCTCGCGAATTGCGGGTCCGTACACCGGGGAGCTGTTTTTT
- | few | TRBJ2-3 | TRBV9 | CASSSFTGPGPDTQYF | TGTGCCAGCAGCTCCTTCACGGGACCGGGGCCAGATACGCAGTATTTT
- | - | TRBJ2-1 | TRBV27 | CASRTLGGTRYNEQFF | TGTGCCAGCAGAACCCTCGGAGGAACTCGCTACAATGAGCAGTTCTTC
TRBD2 | - | TRBJ2-7 | TRBV7-9 | CASSLGLAGGGIYEQYF | TGTGCCAGCAGCTTAGGACTAGCGGGAGGGGGAATCTACGAGCAGTACTTC
TRBD2 | - | TRBJ2-4 | TRBV18 | CASSPMWPSGKAKNIQYF | TGTGCCAGCTCACCAATGTGGCCTAGCGGGAAAGCCAAAAACATTCAGTACTTC